A selection of T cell receptor beta chains follows, all from one sample in a study of blood T cell repertoires in COVID-19. Sequenced by immunoSEQ multiplex PCR; TCRdb stores in-frame clones only, minus some. The profile shows under 200,000 clones, around nine tenths of them singletons. The specimen was peripheral blood. The receptors originated from a young man with active or convalescent COVID-19. Each CDR3 is given with its conserved first and last residue. Fields, in order: D gene, clone size, J gene, V gene, CDR3 DNA, CDR3 protein. The D gene is left open where the match is weak. Expanded clones get a size class; other rows say once, few or many, or leave the size out.

>NA|NA|TRBJ1-2|TRBV6-1
TGTGCCAGCAGTGAAGCGACAGGAGCCGCCTATGGCTACACCTTC
CASSEATGAAYGYTF
>NA|once|TRBJ1-6|TRBV11-3
TGTGCCAGCAGCTCCAGCGATGGCCCACCCCTCCACTTT
CASSSSDGPPLHF
>TRBD2|NA|TRBJ2-1|TRBV3-1/TRBV3-2
TGTGCCAGCAGCCCAGCGGGGGAAGCGGATGAGCAGTTCTTC
CASSPAGEADEQFF
>TRBD2|NA|TRBJ2-1|TRBV7-9
TGTGCCAGCAGCTTGAGGACTAGCGGGAGGTCTGATGAGCAGTTCTTC
CASSLRTSGRSDEQFF
>NA|NA|TRBJ1-2|TRBV6-5
TGTGCCAGCACTGGCGGGACTAACTATGGCTACACCTTC
CASTGGTNYGYTF
>NA|NA|TRBJ2-5|TRBV24-1
TGTGCCACCAGTGATTTGCAAAACCAAGAGACCCAGTACTTC
CATSDLQNQETQYF
>NA|NA|TRBJ1-1|TRBV6-2/TRBV6-3
TGTGCCAGCAGTTACGCGCTCGGCGGATTAGAAGCTTTCTTT
CASSYALGGLEAFF
>TRBD2|NA|TRBJ2-1|TRBV7-9
TGTGCCAGCAGCTACCTAGCGGGGGGGTACAATGAGCAGTTCTTC
CASSYLAGGYNEQFF
>NA|NA|TRBJ1-1|TRBV11-2
TGTGCCAGCGCTAGGGTTTTCGGGGATACTGAAGCTTTCTTT
CASARVFGDTEAFF
>NA|NA|TRBJ1-2|TRBV7-2
TGTGCCAGCAGCTTAGAACAGGGAGTGGGCTACACCTTC
CASSLEQGVGYTF
>NA|NA|TRBJ1-4|TRBV28
TGTGCCAGCAGTTTTATTGGGCACTGGGATGAAAAACTGTTTTTT
CASSFIGHWDEKLFF
>TRBD1|NA|TRBJ2-7|TRBV12-5
TGTGCTAGTGGTTTCACCCGGGACAGATCCTACGAGCAGTACTTC
CASGFTRDRSYEQYF
>NA|few|TRBJ1-2|TRBV10-3
TGTGCCATCAGTGGCGATTTGACAGGTCTGGTGAACTATGGCTACACCTTC
CAISGDLTGLVNYGYTF
>TRBD1|once|TRBJ1-2|TRBV6-5
TGTGCCAGCAGTTCCGTCCCGGGACAGGGGCGCTATGGCTACACCTTC
CASSSVPGQGRYGYTF
>TRBD1|once|TRBJ1-2|TRBV30
TGTGCCTGGAGTCCCAACCCCTTTGACAGGGCGTTGATCGACGACTTC
CAWSPNPFDRALIDDF
>TRBD1|NA|TRBJ1-4|TRBV5-1
TGCGCCAGCAGCTTAGGACAGGGAACTGAAAAACTGTTTTTT
CASSLGQGTEKLFF
>NA|NA|TRBJ1-1|TRBV4-1
TGCGCCAGCAGCCAAACAGCCGGGAACACTGAAGCTTTCTTT
CASSQTAGNTEAFF
>NA|NA|TRBJ1-1|TRBV5-1
TGCGCCAGCAGCTCCCACCCGACAGGTAGAGAAGCTTTCTTT
CASSSHPTGREAFF
>TRBD2|NA|TRBJ2-5|TRBV29-1
TGCAGCGTCGCATCCGGGACTACAATCCAAGAGACCCAGTACTTC
CSVASGTTIQETQYF
>TRBD1|NA|TRBJ2-7|TRBV30
TGTGCCTGGAGTGACGACAGGGACGTGTACTTC
CAWSDDRDVYF
>NA|NA|TRBJ1-5|TRBV6-2/TRBV6-3
TGTGCCAGCAGTTACTCGGGAGGGAATCAGCCCCAGCATTTT
CASSYSGGNQPQHF
>NA|NA|TRBJ1-1|TRBV3-1/TRBV3-2
TGTGCCAGCAGCCAAATCGTGAACACTGAAGCTTTCTTT
CASSQIVNTEAFF
>NA|NA|TRBJ2-3|TRBV19
TGTGCCAGTAGTATCCAGGGAAAGACAGATACGCAGTATTTT
CASSIQGKTDTQYF
>TRBD2|once|TRBJ2-6|TRBV3-1/TRBV3-2
TGTGCCAGCAGCCAATTATCCCCAGCAGCGGGGTTTAGGTCTGGGGCCAACGTCCTGACTTTC
CASSQLSPAAGFRSGANVLTF
>NA|NA|TRBJ1-6|TRBV2
TGTGCCAGCAGTGACAGAATAAATTCACCCCTCCACTTT
CASSDRINSPLHF
>NA|NA|TRBJ1-1|TRBV19
TGTGCCAGTAGCCTTGCGGGGGTGAACACTGAAGCTTTCTTT
CASSLAGVNTEAFF
>NA|NA|TRBJ2-5|TRBV11-3
TGTGCCAGCAGCCGATCTACAGGGACTAAAGAGACCCAGTACTTC
CASSRSTGTKETQYF